The 30 T cell receptor beta chains presented below share a single source sample, sequenced in a study of vaccination effects on CD4 cells after COVID-19. What these receptors recognize is not known. TCRdb's copy holds only in-frame clones and misses some; the assay was immunoSEQ multiplex PCR. The table includes roughly 32,000 clones, approximately 75% detected once. ViraFEST expansion of antigen-specific CD4+ T cells with viral peptide pools preceded sequencing. With around ten days of culture completed, CD4+ T cells were isolated. Two-dose vaccination with either BNT162b2 or mRNA-1273 was given to the participants. This specimen was CD4+ T cells from PBMCs cultured with HCoV-229E spike peptides, taken after COVID-19 vaccination. All receptors derive from a human donor who received a COVID-19 vaccine.

This clone occurred once. This sequence joins TRBV27 and TRBJ2-2; D unresolved. The V end lost 3 bases, the J end lost 2 bases, and 1 base lay between the germline ends. This CDR3 is 12 amino acids long. Germline CDR1 and CDR2: MNHEY and SMNVEV (reference sequence). CDR3 in DNA: TGTGCCAGCAGTTTCAACACCGGGGAGCTGTTTTTT. Translation gives CASSFNTGELFF.

The J gene is TRBJ2-3, the V gene TRBV28; tentatively, D is TRBD2 (5 bases). Trimming took 7 bases from V and 4 from J, leaving 21 bases between them. The V gene's germline CDR1 is MDHEN and CDR2 SYDVKM. The CDR3 totals 16 residues. The CDR3 bases are TGTGCCAGCAAAAAACTTGGTCCTAGCCGATCAGATACGCAGTATTTT. Translated: CASKKLGPSRSDTQYF.

This clone was detected only once. The gene calls are TRBV6-5 and TRBJ1-1; no reliable D call. Trimming took off 0 bases at V and 1 base at J, with 6 bases between the two ends. The germline V gene encodes CDR1 MNHEY and CDR2 SVGAGI. The length of the CDR3 is 14 residues. The CDR3 DNA reads as TGTGCCAGCAGTTACTCGGGCTGGAACACTGAAGCTTTCTTT. This sequence encodes CASSYSGWNTEAFF.

The gene calls are TRBV5-1 and TRBJ2-1; the D gene is possibly TRBD1 (6 bases). Germline CDR1 SGHRS, CDR2 YFSETQ. The CDR3 is made up of 16 amino acids. The V and J ends lost 4 bases and 0 bases respectively, with 14 bases between them. The CDR3 reads CASSGRQASSYNEQFF. CDR3 nucleotides: TGCGCCAGCAGCGGTAGACAGGCTAGCTCCTACAATGAGCAGTTCTTC.

Only a few counts were recorded for this clone. The chain couples TRBV3-1 (or the pseudogene TRBV3-2) to TRBJ1-1; no definite D call. The ends were cut back, 5 bases at V and 5 bases at J, with 9 bases in the middle. CDR1 and CDR2 from the germline V gene are LGHDT and YNNKEL (reference sequence). The CDR3 covers 12 residues. As DNA, the CDR3 is TGTGCCAGCAGCGAACCCGGGACTGAAGCTTTCTTT. The encoded protein is CASSEPGTEAFF.

V and J are TRBV6-6 and TRBJ2-1, with D maybe TRBD2 (6 bases). Trimming cost V 0 bases and J 0 bases, with 9 bases left between them. Germline V gene data show CDR1 as MNHNY and CDR2 as SVGAGI (reference sequence). The CDR3 has 16 amino acids. The CDR3 sequence is CASSYSIGGSYNEQFF. In DNA, the CDR3 is TGTGCCAGCAGTTACTCGATCGGGGGCTCCTACAATGAGCAGTTCTTC.

The chain combines TRBV3-1 (or the pseudogene TRBV3-2) with TRBJ1-1; D unclear. CDR3 size: 13 residues. Germline CDR1 and CDR2: LGHDT and YNNKEL (reference sequence). V lost 0 bases and J 6 bases, leaving 8 bases between the germline ends. DNA for the CDR3: TGTGCCAGCAGCCAAGAAGGGAGCTCTGAAGCTTTCTTT. Protein: CASSQEGSSEAFF.

This clone was seen only a few times. The rearrangement links TRBV3-1 (or the pseudogene TRBV3-2) to TRBJ1-2; D unclear. Germline V CDR1 and CDR2: LGHDT, YNNKEL (reference sequence). The CDR3 consists of 11 residues. The V gene lost 2 bases and the J gene lost 10 bases, with 8 bases spanning the gap. In DNA, the CDR3 is TGTGCCAGCAGCCAATTTGAAGCCTACACCTTC. Amino acids: CASSQFEAYTF.

This rearrangement joins TRBV12-5 to TRBJ2-2, with 10 nucleotides matching TRBD2. The length of the CDR3 is 21 residues. The V segment lost 1 base and the J segment 0 bases; nucleotides outside the gene matches: 14. Germline loops: CDR1 LGHNT, CDR2 FRNRAP. The CDR3 nucleotides are TGTGCTAGTGGTTTGGGAAAATTGACAGGACTAGCGGAACCGAACACCGGGGAGCTGTTTTTT. Translating it yields CASGLGKLTGLAEPNTGELFF. The variable domain in full, with the rest retrieved from reference TRBV12-5 and TRBJ2-2, is DARVTQTPRHKVTEMGQEVTMRCQPILGHNTVFWYRQTMMQGLELLAYFRNRAPLDDSGMPKDRFSAEMPDATLATLKIQPSEPRDSAVYFCASGLGKLTGLAEPNTGELFFGEGSRLTVL.

This clone showed up just a few times. J is TRBJ2-7 and V is TRBV19; 8 positions agree with TRBD1. CDR1 is LNHDA, CDR2 SQIVND, per germline (reference sequence). The CDR3 covers 15 residues. The V segment lost 1 base and the J segment 0 bases; nucleotides outside the gene matches: 2. The DNA for the CDR3 is TGTGCCAGTAGTATAGGAGGGACAGGCTCCTACGAGCAGTACTTC. The encoded protein is CASSIGGTGSYEQYF.

The V gene is TRBV11-3, the J gene TRBJ2-1, with D maybe TRBD1 (6 bases). CDR3 length equals 14 residues. Per the germline V gene, CDR1 is SGHNT and CDR2 is YENEEA. Trimming removed 5 bases at V and 11 bases at J, with 19 bases between. The DNA for the CDR3 is TGTGCCAGCAGCCCACATGGGCAGGGGACGAAGCAGTTCTTC. Its protein is CASSPHGQGTKQFF.

This clone was seen more than once but under ten times. This sequence joins TRBV29-1 and TRBJ1-1, with D possibly TRBD1 on 6 matching bases. The V gene lost 6 bases and the J gene lost 2 bases, with 16 bases spanning the gap. The germline V gene encodes CDR1 SQVTM and CDR2 ANQGSEA. The CDR3 contains 14 residues. The CDR3 coding sequence is TGCAGCGTGGCTATGACAGGACTTAACACTGAAGCTTTCTTT. Translation: CSVAMTGLNTEAFF.

The DNA for the CDR3 is TGTGCCAGCAGCTTGATATTCAGGGGCCACGAAGAGACCCAGTACTTC. This gives the protein CASSLIFRGHEETQYF. The rearrangement uses TRBV5-6 and TRBJ2-5; a possible D gene is TRBD1 (6 bases). V dropped 1 base and J dropped 3 bases, with 16 bases sitting between them. The CDR3 is 16 amino acids. Germline V gene lookup returns CDR1 SGHDT and CDR2 YYEEEE. The full variable domain, its missing parts supplied by reference TRBV5-6 and TRBJ2-5, is DAGVTQSPTHLIKTRGQQVTLRCSPKSGHDTVSWYQQALGQGPQFIFQYYEEEERQRGNFPDRFSGHQFPNYSSELNVNALLLGDSALYLCASSLIFRGHEETQYFGPGTRLLVL.

This clone was counted a single time. V and J are TRBV5-8 and TRBJ1-1; a weak D match, TRBD1 (5 bases). CDR3 size: 16 residues. V was trimmed by 4 bases and J by 3 bases, leaving 19 bases between them. CDR1 is SGHTS and CDR2 is YDEGEE in the germline V gene. CDR3 protein: CASSTGAGNLDTEAFF. The CDR3 DNA sequence: TGTGCCAGCAGCACCGGGGCCGGGAATCTGGACACTGAAGCTTTCTTT.

By its share, this clone is medium-sized (0.01 to 0.1%). This rearrangement joins TRBV6-5 to TRBJ1-1; a weak D match, TRBD1 (5 bases). V lost 6 bases and J lost 2, with 7 bases in between. There are 12 residues in the CDR3. Germline CDR1 is MNHEY and CDR2 is SVGAGI. CDR3 nucleotides: TGTGCCAGCAGGAGGGGCAACACTGAAGCTTTCTTT. It codes for CASRRGNTEAFF.

The V call is TRBV19, the J call TRBJ1-6; TRBD1 matches at 8 bases. With V trimmed by 5 bases and J by 8 bases, 8 bases remained unmatched. This CDR3 spans 15 amino acids. Looked up from germline, CDR1 is LNHDA and CDR2 is SQIVND (reference sequence). CDR3: CASSLRGPGDSPLHF. The CDR3 DNA sequence: TGTGCCAGTAGTCTCAGGGGGCCCGGGGATTCACCCCTCCACTTT.

The chain recombines TRBV6-6 with TRBJ2-1; 7 bases match TRBD2. The CDR3 length is 14 residues. Germline V gene sequence: CDR1 MNHNY, CDR2 SVGAGI (reference sequence). Trimming took 8 bases from V and 5 from J; bases not matched to a gene: 9. In DNA, the CDR3 is TGTGCCAGCTTAGCTAGCGGTACGAACAATGAGCAGTTCTTC. As protein: CASLASGTNNEQFF.

The chain joins TRBV7-9 to TRBJ1-2; 7 bases agree with TRBD1. This CDR3 contains 14 residues. V shed 6 bases and J 6 bases; nucleotides not matched to a gene: 10. Germline CDR1 is SEHNR and CDR2 is FQNEAQ (reference sequence). The CDR3 protein is CASSWAIGQDGYTF. The DNA of the CDR3 is TGTGCCAGCAGTTGGGCCATTGGACAGGATGGCTACACCTTC.

This chain uses TRBV6-5 with TRBJ1-1, with unresolved D. V was shortened by 4 bases and J by 5 bases, with 14 bases between the two germline ends. CDR3 size: 14 residues. Germline V gives CDR1 MNHEY, CDR2 SVGAGI. The CDR3 here is CASSSKQTGTEAFF. Written as DNA, the CDR3 is TGTGCCAGCAGTTCCAAGCAAACCGGGACTGAAGCTTTCTTT.

This clone was observed a handful of times. The V and J genes are TRBV4-1 and TRBJ1-6; D remains unclear. Germline CDR1 reads MGHRA; CDR2 reads YSYEKL. The CDR3 has 15 residues. Trimming took off 0 bases at V and 7 bases at J, with 10 bases between the two ends. CDR3 nucleotide sequence: TGCGCCAGCAGCCAAGATCCAGTAACAAATTCACCCCTCCACTTT. Translation gives CASSQDPVTNSPLHF.

This chain uses TRBV20-1 with TRBJ2-7, with D maybe TRBD1 (5 bases). The length of the CDR3 is 11 residues. Germline V lookup: CDR1 DFQATT, CDR2 SNEGSKA (reference sequence). V dropped 5 bases and J dropped 4 bases, with 9 bases sitting between them. The CDR3 region has the DNA TGCAGTGCTCCTCGACAGTACGAGCAGTACTTC. This translates into CSAPRQYEQYF.

The chain is built from TRBV9 and TRBJ1-2; TRBD1 is a possible D gene (6 bases). Germline-derived CDR1 and CDR2 are SGDLS and YYNGEE. Trimming took 3 bases from V and 4 from J, leaving 13 bases between them. The CDR3 has 14 amino acids. Here the CDR3 DNA reads TGTGCCAGCAGCGCCACAGGGATCTCCTATGGCTACACCTTC. Its protein product is CASSATGISYGYTF.

This chain links TRBV24-1 with TRBJ2-7, with D possibly being TRBD2 (5 bases). The CDR3 consists of 15 residues. The germline V gene has CDR1 KGHDR and CDR2 SFDVKD. The V end lost 4 bases, the J end lost 0 bases, and 12 bases lay between the germline ends. CDR3 in amino acids: CATSEFPGISYEQYF. In nucleotides, the CDR3 is TGTGCCACCAGTGAATTCCCGGGAATCTCCTACGAGCAGTACTTC.

V is TRBV18 and J is TRBJ2-2; TRBD1 might be the D (5 bases). The CDR3 runs 16 residues. Germline CDR1 KGHSH, CDR2 LQKENI. Trimming pared 3 bases from V and 2 bases from J, leaving 13 bases between. The CDR3 DNA sequence: TGTGCCAGCTCACCCTTCAGGGAATTAAACACCGGGGAGCTGTTTTTT. Its protein product is CASSPFRELNTGELFF.

V usage is TRBV3-1 (or the pseudogene TRBV3-2) and J usage is TRBJ2-7, with D uncertain. The CDR3 covers 15 residues. With 3 bases removed from V and 2 bases from J, the gap between germline ends came to 14 bases. Germline loops: CDR1 LGHDT, CDR2 YNNKEL (reference sequence). The CDR3 DNA sequence: TGTGCCAGCAGCCATCCCAAGGGATCCCCCTACGAGCAGTACTTC. It yields the protein CASSHPKGSPYEQYF.

The chain links TRBV27 to TRBJ1-6, with 8 nucleotides matching TRBD1. Germline assignment: CDR1 MNHEY and CDR2 SMNVEV (reference sequence). Trimming cost V 3 bases and J 7 bases; bases outside gene matches: 2. The CDR3 length is 14 residues. The chain's CDR3 is CASSFTGGNSPLHF. The CDR3 region has the DNA TGTGCCAGCAGTTTCACAGGGGGGAATTCACCCCTCCACTTT.

The V and J genes are TRBV3-1 (or the pseudogene TRBV3-2) and TRBJ1-1; 7 bases are shared with TRBD1. There are 14 residues in the CDR3. Germline CDR1 reads LGHDT; CDR2 reads YNNKEL (reference sequence). Trimming at V came to 5 bases and at J to 5 bases, leaving 8 bases not matched to a gene. CDR3 in DNA: TGTGCCAGCAGCTCACGACAGGGTGGAACTGAAGCTTTCTTT. This gives the protein CASSSRQGGTEAFF.

This chain links TRBV7-6 with TRBJ2-1; 9 bases align to TRBD2. The CDR3 has 16 amino acids. Germline V CDR1 and CDR2: SGHVS, FNYEAQ. With 2 bases clipped from V and 6 bases from J, the junction kept 8 bases outside the gene matches. The CDR3 here is CASSLSGTSLVNEQFF. CDR3 coding DNA: TGTGCCAGCAGCTTATCCGGGACTAGCCTCGTCAATGAGCAGTTCTTC.

The chain is built from TRBV30 and TRBJ1-3; D not resolved. This CDR3 has 16 amino acids. V was clipped by 1 base and J by 1 base, with 14 bases between them. The germline V gene encodes CDR1 GTSNPN and CDR2 SVGIG (reference sequence). The CDR3 DNA is TGTGCCTGGAGTGAGTTTTGGACCGATTCTGGAAACACCATATATTTT. The encoded protein is CAWSEFWTDSGNTIYF.

The chain recombines TRBV9 with TRBJ2-1; tentative D call: TRBD2 (7 bases). The CDR3 contains 15 residues. Deletions cut 3 bases from V and 7 bases from J, with 17 bases between. The V gene's germline CDR1 is SGDLS and CDR2 YYNGEE. This CDR3 reads CASSASSGRGNEQFF. Here the CDR3 DNA reads TGTGCCAGCAGCGCTTCTAGCGGTAGGGGGAATGAGCAGTTCTTC.